This TCR beta chain was identified in a study of OX40 agonist ivuxolimab in advanced cancers. Across the study: The drug used for patients, ivuxolimab, was an agonistic anti-OX40 (CD134) antibody. Study-wide results and limits: Clonal expansion from baseline to week 6 occurred in both CD4+ and CD8+ T cells. More expanded clones were seen, on average, in CD8+ T cells than in CD4+.

Cycle 7 day 1, cycle 4 day 1, and baseline were the timepoints at which blood was sampled. TCRdb keeps only in-frame clones here, not all; method: immunoSEQ multiplex PCR. Among roughly 61,000 clones, 82% were seen once, and the ten largest hold more than 0.4%. There are 16 residues in the CDR3. Germline CDR1 is GTSNPN and CDR2 is SVGIG (reference sequence). The V gene end was trimmed by 2 bases and the J gene end by 5 bases; junction bases not matched to a gene: 10. Points on this clone: As yet, its antigen is unknown.

The sample here was CD4+ or CD8+ T cells sorted from blood, taken in a trial of the OX40 agonist ivuxolimab. The chain uses TRBV30 and TRBJ2-3, with 10 bases matching TRBD2. This clonotype originated in an adult with an advanced solid tumor such as melanoma, head and neck, liver or kidney cancer. The DNA for the CDR3 is TGTGCCTGGAGTTTTCCCGGGACTAGCGCTATAGATACGCAGTATTTT. Translated, it gives CAWSFPGTSAIDTQYF.